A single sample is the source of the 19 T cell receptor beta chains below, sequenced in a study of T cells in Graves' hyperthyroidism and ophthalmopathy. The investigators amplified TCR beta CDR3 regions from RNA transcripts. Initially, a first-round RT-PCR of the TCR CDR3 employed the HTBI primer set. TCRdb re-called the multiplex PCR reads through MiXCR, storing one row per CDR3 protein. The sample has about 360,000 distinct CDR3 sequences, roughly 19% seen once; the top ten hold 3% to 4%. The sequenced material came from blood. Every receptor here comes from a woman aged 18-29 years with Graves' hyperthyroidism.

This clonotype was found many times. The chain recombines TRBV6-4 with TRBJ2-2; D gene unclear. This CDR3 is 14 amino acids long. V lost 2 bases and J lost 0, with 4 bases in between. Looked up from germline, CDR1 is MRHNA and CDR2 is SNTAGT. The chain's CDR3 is CASSDPANTGELFF. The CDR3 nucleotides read TGTGCCAGCAGTGACCCGGCGAACACCGGGGAGCTGTTTTTT.

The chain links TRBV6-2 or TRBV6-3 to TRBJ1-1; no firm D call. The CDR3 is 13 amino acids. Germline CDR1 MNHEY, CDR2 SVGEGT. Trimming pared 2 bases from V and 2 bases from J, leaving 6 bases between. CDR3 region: CASSYEYNTEAFF. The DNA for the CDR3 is TGTGCCAGCAGTTACGAATACAACACTGAAGCTTTCTTT.

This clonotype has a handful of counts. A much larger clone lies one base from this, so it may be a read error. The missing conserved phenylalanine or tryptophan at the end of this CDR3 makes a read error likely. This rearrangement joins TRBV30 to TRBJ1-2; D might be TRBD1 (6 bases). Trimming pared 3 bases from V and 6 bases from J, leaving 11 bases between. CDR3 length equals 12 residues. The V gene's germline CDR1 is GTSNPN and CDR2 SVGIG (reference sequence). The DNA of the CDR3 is TGTGCCTGGAGCCGCCAGGGGAATGGCTACACCTAC. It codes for CAWSRQGNGYTY.

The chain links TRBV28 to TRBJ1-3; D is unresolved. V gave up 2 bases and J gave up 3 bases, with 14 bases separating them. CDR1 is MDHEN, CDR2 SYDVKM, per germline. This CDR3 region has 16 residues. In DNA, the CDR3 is TGTGCCAGCAGTTTAAGCCGGGGTCAGGTTGGAAACACCATATATTTT. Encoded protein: CASSLSRGQVGNTIYF.

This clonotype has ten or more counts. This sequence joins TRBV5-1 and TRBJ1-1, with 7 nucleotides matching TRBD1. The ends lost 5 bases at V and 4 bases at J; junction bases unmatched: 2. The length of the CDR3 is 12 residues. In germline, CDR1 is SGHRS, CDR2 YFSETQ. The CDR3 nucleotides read TGCGCCAGCAGACAGGGGTTCACTGAAGCTTTCTTT. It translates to CASRQGFTEAFF.

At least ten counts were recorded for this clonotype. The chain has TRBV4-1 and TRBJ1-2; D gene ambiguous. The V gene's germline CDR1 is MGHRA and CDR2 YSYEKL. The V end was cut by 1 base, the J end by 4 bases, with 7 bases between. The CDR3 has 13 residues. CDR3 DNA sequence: TGCGCCAGCAGCCAAGCTGGTTTCTATGGCTACACCTTC. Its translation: CASSQAGFYGYTF.

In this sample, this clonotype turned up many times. This CDR3 reads CASSIGVSNTEAFF. The CDR3 DNA is TGTGCCAGTAGTATTGGGGTCTCGAACACTGAAGCTTTCTTT. V and J are TRBV19 and TRBJ1-1; D call uncertain. Germline V gene sequence: CDR1 LNHDA, CDR2 SQIVND (reference sequence). The germline V and J ends were trimmed by 3 bases and 1 base, with 9 bases remaining between them. The CDR3 spans 14 residues.

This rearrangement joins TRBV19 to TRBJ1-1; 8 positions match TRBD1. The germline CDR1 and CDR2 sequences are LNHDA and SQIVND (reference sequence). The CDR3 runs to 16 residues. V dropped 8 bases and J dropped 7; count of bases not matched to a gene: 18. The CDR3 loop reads CASGSGGVFGLFEAFF. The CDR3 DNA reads TGTGCCAGTGGTTCAGGGGGCGTTTTCGGCTTGTTTGAAGCTTTCTTT.

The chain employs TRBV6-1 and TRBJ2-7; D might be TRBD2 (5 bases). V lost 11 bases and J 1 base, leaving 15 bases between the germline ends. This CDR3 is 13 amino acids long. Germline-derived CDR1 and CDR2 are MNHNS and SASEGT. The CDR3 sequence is CAVTRATSYEQYF. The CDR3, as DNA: TGTGCCGTAACGAGGGCGACGTCCTACGAGCAGTACTTC.

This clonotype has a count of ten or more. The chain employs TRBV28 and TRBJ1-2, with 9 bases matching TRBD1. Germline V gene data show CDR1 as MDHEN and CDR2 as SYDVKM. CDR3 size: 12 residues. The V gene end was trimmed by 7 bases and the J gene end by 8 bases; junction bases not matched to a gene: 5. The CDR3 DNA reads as TGTGCCAGCATGACAGGGGGTGGCGGCTACACCTTC. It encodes CASMTGGGGYTF.

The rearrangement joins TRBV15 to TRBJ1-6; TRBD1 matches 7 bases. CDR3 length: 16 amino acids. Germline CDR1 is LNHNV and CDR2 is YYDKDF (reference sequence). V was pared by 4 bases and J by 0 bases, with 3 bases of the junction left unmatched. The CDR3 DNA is TGTGCCACCAGCACGGACAGGAGCTCCTATAATTCACCCCTCCACTTT. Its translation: CATSTDRSSYNSPLHF.

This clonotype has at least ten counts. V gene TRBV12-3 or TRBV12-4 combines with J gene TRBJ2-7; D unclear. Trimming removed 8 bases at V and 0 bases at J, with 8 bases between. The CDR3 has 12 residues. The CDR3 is CASSQPSYEQYF. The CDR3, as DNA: TGTGCCAGCTCCCAACCCTCCTACGAGCAGTACTTC.

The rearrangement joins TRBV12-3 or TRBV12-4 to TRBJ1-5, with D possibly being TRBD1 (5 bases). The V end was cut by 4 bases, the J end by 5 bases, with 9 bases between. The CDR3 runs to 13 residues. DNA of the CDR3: TGTGCCAGCAGTTGGGGGGTCCATCAGCCCCAGCATTTT. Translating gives CASSWGVHQPQHF.

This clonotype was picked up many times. CDR3 DNA sequence: TGTGCCACCAGCATAAGACTAGCGGGGGCGGAGGAGCAGTACTTC. As protein: CATSIRLAGAEEQYF. The V gene is TRBV15, the J gene TRBJ2-7; TRBD2 agrees at 12 bases. Trimming cost V 4 bases and J 7 bases; bases outside gene matches: 8. The CDR3 is 15 amino acids. The germline V gene has CDR1 LNHNV and CDR2 YYDKDF (reference sequence).

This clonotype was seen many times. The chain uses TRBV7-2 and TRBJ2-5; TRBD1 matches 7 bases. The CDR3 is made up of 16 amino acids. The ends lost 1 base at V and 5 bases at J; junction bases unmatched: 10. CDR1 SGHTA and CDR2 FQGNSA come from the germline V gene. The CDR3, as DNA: TGTGCCAGCAGCTTAGTTGCTCAGGGACAGCGGGAGACCCAGTACTTC. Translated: CASSLVAQGQRETQYF.

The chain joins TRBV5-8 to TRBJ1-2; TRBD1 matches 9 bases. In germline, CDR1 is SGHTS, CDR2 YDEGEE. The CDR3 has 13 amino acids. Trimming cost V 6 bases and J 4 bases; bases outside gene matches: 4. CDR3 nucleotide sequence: TGTGCCAGCAACCAACAGGGGGCCTATGGCTACACCTTC. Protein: CASNQQGAYGYTF.

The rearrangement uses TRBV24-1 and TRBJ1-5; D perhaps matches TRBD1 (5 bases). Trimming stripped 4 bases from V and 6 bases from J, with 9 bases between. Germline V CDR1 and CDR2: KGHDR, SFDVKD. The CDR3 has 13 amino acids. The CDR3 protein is CATSERGGQPQHF. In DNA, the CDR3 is TGTGCCACCAGTGAACGGGGGGGTCAGCCCCAGCATTTT.

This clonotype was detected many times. The CDR3 loop is CASSQGGAAYGYTF. CDR3 nucleotide sequence: TGTGCCAGCAGCCAAGGGGGGGCGGCCTATGGCTACACCTTC. J is TRBJ1-2 and V is TRBV4-2; D might be TRBD1 (6 bases). V lost 1 base and J 4 bases, leaving 10 bases between the germline ends. Germline lookup yields CDR1 LGHNA and CDR2 YNFKEQ. The CDR3 sequence is 14 residues long.

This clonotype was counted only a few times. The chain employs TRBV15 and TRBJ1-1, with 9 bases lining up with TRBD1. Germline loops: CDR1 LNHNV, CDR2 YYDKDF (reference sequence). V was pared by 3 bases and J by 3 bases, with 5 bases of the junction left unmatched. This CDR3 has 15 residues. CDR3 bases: TGTGCCACCAGCAGTCCGGGACAGGGCTACACTGAAGCTTTCTTT. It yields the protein CATSSPGQGYTEAFF.